A single sample gave rise to the 3 T cell receptor beta chains below, sequenced in a study of T-cell reconstitution after alpha-beta-depleted transplantation in children. Unique molecular identifiers were incorporated when the TCRbeta library was constructed. TCRdb re-analysed the PCR reads in MiXCR, keeping a single row per CDR3 protein. The table shows 90,000 to 100,000 distinct CDR3 sequences, with 12% occurring only once. The material was PBMCs from the stem cell graft donor, obtained from the stem cell graft. The receptors were sampled from a human donor who donated a stem cell graft to a child with inherited bone marrow failure.

This clonotype showed up many times. The chain recombines TRBV9 with TRBJ2-3; 13 bases agree with TRBD2. The CDR3 runs 14 residues. Germline V CDR1 and CDR2: SGDLS, YYNGEE. Trimming removed 3 bases from V and 11 bases from J; junction bases left unmatched: 6. DNA for the CDR3: TGTGCCAGCAGCGCCTCGGGGACTAGCGGGGAGCAGTATTTT. It yields the protein CASSASGTSGEQYF.

There are many counts of this clonotype. V is TRBV10-3 and J is TRBJ2-5; 8 nucleotides align to TRBD2. Germline V gives CDR1 ENHRY, CDR2 SYGVKD. The CDR3 consists of 16 residues. Unmatched junction bases numbered 4, after V lost 0 bases and J lost 1 base. CDR3 amino acids: CAISESQRGTQETQYF. Here the CDR3 DNA reads TGTGCCATCAGTGAGTCGCAGCGGGGGACCCAAGAGACCCAGTACTTC.

The table lists this clonotype with many counts. V and J are TRBV7-2 and TRBJ2-3; D is tentatively TRBD1 or TRBD2 (7 bases each). The CDR3 is 13 amino acids. Germline V CDR1 and CDR2: SGHTA, FQGNSA. Trimming took 5 bases from V and 8 from J, leaving 14 bases between them. The CDR3 loop reads CASSPGGGTTQYF. The CDR3 DNA is TGTGCCAGCAGCCCAGGGGGGGGAACTACGCAGTATTTT.